The rows below give T cell receptor beta chains drawn from one sample of a study of cytomegalovirus exposure and HLA in healthy donors. Generated by immunoSEQ multiplex PCR, the TCRdb table keeps only in-frame clones and is missing some. The repertoire has approximately 300,000 clones, about nine tenths of them found once; the top ten carry over 0.8%. Sequencing used PBMCs. These receptors were obtained from a woman younger than 30 in good health and CMV-seronegative. CDR3s include the opening cysteine and the closing phenylalanine or tryptophan. A D gene is named only where the DNA matches it firmly. Not all rows give a size; the values are once, few, many and, for expanded clones, a class.

V gene	J gene	clone size	D gene	CDR3 protein	CDR3 DNA
TRBV27	TRBJ2-1	-	TRBD2	CASSLLLAGGPNEQFF	TGTGCCAGCAGTTTATTACTAGCGGGAGGGCCAAATGAGCAGTTCTTC
TRBV5-8	TRBJ1-5	-	TRBD1	CASSLEGQGNQPQHF	TGTGCCAGCAGCTTGGAGGGACAGGGAAATCAGCCCCAGCATTTT
TRBV5-5	TRBJ2-7	-	TRBD1	CASSSVPSGTGGYEQYF	TGTGCCAGCAGCTCCGTACCCTCCGGGACAGGGGGCTACGAGCAGTACTTC
TRBV18	TRBJ2-5	-	TRBD1	CASSPGQGTETQYF	TGTGCCAGCTCACCGGGACAGGGGACGGAGACCCAGTACTTC
TRBV25-1	TRBJ1-1	-	-	CASKAGGRTEAFF	TGTGCCAGCAAAGCCGGGGGGCGGACTGAAGCTTTCTTT
TRBV9	TRBJ2-1	-	TRBD2	CASSASGGLEQFF	TGTGCCAGCAGCGCCTCGGGGGGACTTGAGCAGTTCTTC
TRBV4-1	TRBJ2-5	-	TRBD2	CASSRLTSAQETQYF	TGCGCCAGCAGCCGCCTAACTAGCGCCCAAGAGACCCAGTACTTC
TRBV16	TRBJ1-2	-	TRBD1	CASSQSTGGDGYTF	TGTGCCAGCAGCCAATCGACAGGGGGCGACGGCTACACCTTC
TRBV5-5	TRBJ2-7	once	-	CASSLAMSYEQYF	TGTGCCAGCAGCTTGGCTATGTCCTACGAGCAGTACTTC
TRBV28	TRBJ2-3	-	TRBD1	CASSEQGERRDTQYF	TGTGCCAGCAGTGAGCAGGGGGAGAGGAGAGATACGCAGTATTTT
TRBV5-4	TRBJ1-2	-	TRBD1	CASSARGVDYGYTF	TGTGCCAGCAGCGCCAGGGGGGTCGACTATGGCTACACCTTC
TRBV5-4	TRBJ2-1	once	TRBD2	CASSSSGGSLNEQFF	TGTGCCAGCAGCTCCTCTGGCGGGAGTTTAAATGAGCAGTTCTTC
TRBV9	TRBJ2-7	-	-	CASSVALVDEQYF	TGTGCCAGCAGCGTAGCCCTCGTAGACGAGCAGTACTTC
TRBV28	TRBJ1-5	few	-	CASRPTGLSQPQHF	TGTGCCAGCAGGCCTACAGGGTTAAGCCAGCCCCAGCATTTT
TRBV5-1	TRBJ2-7	-	TRBD1	CASSPGQVTYEQYF	TGCGCCAGCAGCCCGGGACAGGTGACCTACGAGCAGTACTTC
TRBV18	TRBJ2-1	-	TRBD1	CASSPRDRYNEQFF	TGTGCCAGCTCACCAAGGGACAGGTACAATGAGCAGTTCTTC
TRBV7-7	TRBJ1-1	-	TRBD1	CASSPDREAEAFF	TGTGCTAGCAGCCCGGACAGGGAAGCTGAAGCTTTCTTT
TRBV4-2	TRBJ2-1	-	-	CASSQDRRQASYNEQFF	TGTGCCAGCAGCCAAGATCGTCGACAGGCATCCTACAATGAGCAGTTCTTC
TRBV27	TRBJ1-1	few	-	CASRQTELNTEAFF	TGTGCCAGCAGACAGACAGAACTGAACACTGAAGCTTTCTTT
TRBV7-8	TRBJ1-2	-	-	CASMTGPYGVYGYTF	TGTGCCAGCATGACGGGTCCTTACGGGGTCTATGGCTACACCTTC
TRBV28	TRBJ2-1	-	-	CASSLLEMGQEQFF	TGTGCCAGCAGTTTATTGGAAATGGGACAAGAGCAGTTCTTC
TRBV10-3	TRBJ1-2	-	TRBD1	CAISPRPGQGVGGYTF	TGTGCCATCAGCCCTCGGCCGGGACAGGGGGTGGGTGGCTACACCTTC
TRBV18	TRBJ2-1	-	TRBD2	CASSPGTSGPYNEQFF	TGTGCCAGCTCACCAGGGACTAGCGGCCCCTACAATGAGCAGTTCTTC
TRBV15	TRBJ2-1	-	TRBD2	CATSRGTIGRNEQFF	TGTGCCACCAGCAGGGGGACTATAGGACGTAATGAGCAGTTCTTC
TRBV7-2	TRBJ2-7	-	-	CASSLPPGRALYEQYF	TGTGCCAGCAGCCTCCCCCCCGGGAGAGCCCTCTACGAGCAGTACTTC
TRBV2	TRBJ1-3	-	-	CASRTGSSGNTIYF	TGTGCCAGCAGGACGGGGTCCTCTGGAAACACCATATATTTT
TRBV5-1	TRBJ2-1	-	TRBD2	CASSFSGGSGSVNEQFF	TGCGCCAGCAGCTTCTCGGGGGGTAGCGGGAGTGTGAATGAGCAGTTCTTC
TRBV27	TRBJ2-7	-	TRBD1	CASSFSSGQGYYEQYF	TGTGCCAGCAGTTTCTCTTCGGGACAGGGGTATTACGAGCAGTACTTC
TRBV6-4	TRBJ2-1	-	-	CASSDGTAAGSHEQFF	TGTGCCAGCAGTGACGGTACCGCCGCGGGATCCCATGAGCAGTTCTTC
TRBV4-1	TRBJ1-2	-	-	CASSQGEINYGYTF	TGCGCCAGCAGCCAAGGCGAGATCAACTATGGCTACACCTTC